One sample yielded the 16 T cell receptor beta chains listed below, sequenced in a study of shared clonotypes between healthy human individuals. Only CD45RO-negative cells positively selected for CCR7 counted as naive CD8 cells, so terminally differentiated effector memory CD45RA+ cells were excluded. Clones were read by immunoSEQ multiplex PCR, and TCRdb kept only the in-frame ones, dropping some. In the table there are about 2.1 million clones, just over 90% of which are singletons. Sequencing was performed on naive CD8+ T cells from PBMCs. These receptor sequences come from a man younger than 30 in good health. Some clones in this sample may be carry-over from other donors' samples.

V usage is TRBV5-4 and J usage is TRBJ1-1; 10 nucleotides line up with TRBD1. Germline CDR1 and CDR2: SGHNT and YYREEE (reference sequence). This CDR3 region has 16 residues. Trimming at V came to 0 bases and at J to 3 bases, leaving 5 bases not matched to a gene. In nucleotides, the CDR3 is TGTGCCAGCAGCTTGGCGACAGGGGGCTTGGACACTGAAGCTTTCTTT. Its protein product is CASSLATGGLDTEAFF.

The CDR3 is CASSALGQGNGEQFF. The CDR3 coding sequence is TGTGCCAGCAGCGCTTTGGGACAAGGGAACGGGGAGCAGTTCTTC. The rearrangement uses TRBV21-1 and TRBJ2-1; TRBD1 is taken as the D call from the table, unchecked against the DNA. TRBV21-1 is recorded as a pseudogene. The CDR3 contains 15 residues.

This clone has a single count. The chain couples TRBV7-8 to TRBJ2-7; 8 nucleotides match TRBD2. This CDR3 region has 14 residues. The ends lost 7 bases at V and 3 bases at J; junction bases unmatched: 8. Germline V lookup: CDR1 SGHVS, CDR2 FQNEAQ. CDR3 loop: CASTNRTSGYEQYF. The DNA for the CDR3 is TGTGCCAGCACTAATAGAACTAGCGGCTACGAGCAGTACTTC.

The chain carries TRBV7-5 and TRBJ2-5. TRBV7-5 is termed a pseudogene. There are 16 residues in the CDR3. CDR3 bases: TGTGCCAGAAGCGTGGGCCGGGACGAAATAGAAGAGACCCAGTACTTC. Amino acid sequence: CARSVGRDEIEETQYF.

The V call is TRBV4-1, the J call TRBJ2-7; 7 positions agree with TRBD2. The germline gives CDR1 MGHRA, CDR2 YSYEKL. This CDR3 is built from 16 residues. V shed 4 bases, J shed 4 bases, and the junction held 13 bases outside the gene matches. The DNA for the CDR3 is TGCGCCAGCAGCCCCGACCCCTCCGGACTAGTTTACGAGCAGTACTTC. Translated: CASSPDPSGLVYEQYF.

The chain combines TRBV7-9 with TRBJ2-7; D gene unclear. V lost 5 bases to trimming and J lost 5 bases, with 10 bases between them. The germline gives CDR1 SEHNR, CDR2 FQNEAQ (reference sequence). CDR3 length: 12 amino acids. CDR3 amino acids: CASSPPLDEQYF. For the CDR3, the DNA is TGTGCCAGCAGCCCCCCCCTCGACGAGCAGTACTTC.

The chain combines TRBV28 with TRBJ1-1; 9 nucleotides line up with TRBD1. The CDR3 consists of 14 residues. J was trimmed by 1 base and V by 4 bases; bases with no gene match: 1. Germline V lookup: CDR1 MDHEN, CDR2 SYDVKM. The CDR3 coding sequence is TGTGCCAGCAGTTGGGACAGGGCGAACACTGAAGCTTTCTTT. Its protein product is CASSWDRANTEAFF.

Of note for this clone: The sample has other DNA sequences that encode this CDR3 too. The CDR3: CASSFVSGSYEQYF. The DNA for the CDR3 is TGTGCCAGCAGTTTCGTGTCAGGTTCATACGAGCAGTACTTC. This chain joins TRBV27 and TRBJ2-7; no reliable D call. The CDR3 covers 14 residues. V was pared by 3 bases and J by 4 bases, with 13 bases between. CDR1 MNHEY and CDR2 SMNVEV come from the germline V gene (reference sequence).

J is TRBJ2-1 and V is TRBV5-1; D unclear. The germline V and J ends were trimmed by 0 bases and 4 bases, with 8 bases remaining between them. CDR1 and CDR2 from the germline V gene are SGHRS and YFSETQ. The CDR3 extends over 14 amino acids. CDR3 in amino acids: CASSLEGRYNEQFF. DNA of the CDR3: TGCGCCAGCAGCTTGGAGGGCAGATACAATGAGCAGTTCTTC. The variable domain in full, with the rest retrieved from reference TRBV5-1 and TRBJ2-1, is KAGVTQTPRYLIKTRGQQVTLSCSPISGHRSVSWYQQTPGQGLQFLFEYFSETQRNKGNFPGRFSGRQFSNSRSEMNVSTLELGDSALYLCASSLEGRYNEQFFGPGTRLTVL.

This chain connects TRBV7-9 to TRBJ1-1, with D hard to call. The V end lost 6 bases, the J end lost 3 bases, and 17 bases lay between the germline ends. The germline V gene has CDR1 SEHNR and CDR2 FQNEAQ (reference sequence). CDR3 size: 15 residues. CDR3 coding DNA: TGTGCCAGCAGACCCCAGCAGTATCTCCACACTGAAGCTTTCTTT. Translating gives CASRPQQYLHTEAFF.

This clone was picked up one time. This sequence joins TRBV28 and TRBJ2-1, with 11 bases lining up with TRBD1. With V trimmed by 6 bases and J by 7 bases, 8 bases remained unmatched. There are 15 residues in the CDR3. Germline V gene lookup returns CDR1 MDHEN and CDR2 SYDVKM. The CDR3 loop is CASSNGQGAWNEQFF. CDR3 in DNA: TGTGCCAGCAGCAACGGACAGGGGGCGTGGAATGAGCAGTTCTTC.

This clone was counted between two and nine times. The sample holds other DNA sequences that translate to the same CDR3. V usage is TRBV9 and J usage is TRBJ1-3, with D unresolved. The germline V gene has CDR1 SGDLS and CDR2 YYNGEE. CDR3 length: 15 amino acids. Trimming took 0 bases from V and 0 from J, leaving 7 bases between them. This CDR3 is CASSVEGSSGNTIYF. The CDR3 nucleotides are TGTGCCAGCAGCGTAGAAGGCAGCTCTGGAAACACCATATATTTT.

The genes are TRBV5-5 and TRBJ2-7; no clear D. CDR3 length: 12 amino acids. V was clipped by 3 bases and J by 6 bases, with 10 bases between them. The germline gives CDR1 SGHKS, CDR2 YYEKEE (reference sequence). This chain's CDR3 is CASSWDDPEQYF. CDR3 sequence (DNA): TGTGCCAGCAGCTGGGATGATCCCGAGCAGTACTTC.

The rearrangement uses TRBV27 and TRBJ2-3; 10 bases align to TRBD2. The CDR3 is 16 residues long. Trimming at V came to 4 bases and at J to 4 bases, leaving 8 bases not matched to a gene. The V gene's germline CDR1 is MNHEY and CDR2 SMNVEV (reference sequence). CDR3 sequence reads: CASSSLAGAGPDTQYF. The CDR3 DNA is TGTGCCAGCAGTTCCCTAGCGGGAGCCGGCCCAGATACGCAGTATTTT.

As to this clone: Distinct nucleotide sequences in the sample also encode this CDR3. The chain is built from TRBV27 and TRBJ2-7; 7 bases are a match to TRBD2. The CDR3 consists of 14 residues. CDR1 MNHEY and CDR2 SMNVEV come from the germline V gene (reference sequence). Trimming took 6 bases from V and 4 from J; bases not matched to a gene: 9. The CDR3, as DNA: TGTGCCAGCAGCTTCGGGGGGTCCGCGTACGAGCAGTACTTC. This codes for CASSFGGSAYEQYF.

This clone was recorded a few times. CDR3 nucleotide sequence: TGTGCCAGCAGTTTTTCCCCAGGGCGAGAAGCTTTCTTT. Protein: CASSFSPGREAFF. The rearrangement links TRBV28 to TRBJ1-1; the D gene is possibly TRBD1 (5 bases). This CDR3 has 13 residues. Per germline, CDR1 MDHEN and CDR2 SYDVKM. V gave up 3 bases and J gave up 8 bases, with 13 bases separating them.